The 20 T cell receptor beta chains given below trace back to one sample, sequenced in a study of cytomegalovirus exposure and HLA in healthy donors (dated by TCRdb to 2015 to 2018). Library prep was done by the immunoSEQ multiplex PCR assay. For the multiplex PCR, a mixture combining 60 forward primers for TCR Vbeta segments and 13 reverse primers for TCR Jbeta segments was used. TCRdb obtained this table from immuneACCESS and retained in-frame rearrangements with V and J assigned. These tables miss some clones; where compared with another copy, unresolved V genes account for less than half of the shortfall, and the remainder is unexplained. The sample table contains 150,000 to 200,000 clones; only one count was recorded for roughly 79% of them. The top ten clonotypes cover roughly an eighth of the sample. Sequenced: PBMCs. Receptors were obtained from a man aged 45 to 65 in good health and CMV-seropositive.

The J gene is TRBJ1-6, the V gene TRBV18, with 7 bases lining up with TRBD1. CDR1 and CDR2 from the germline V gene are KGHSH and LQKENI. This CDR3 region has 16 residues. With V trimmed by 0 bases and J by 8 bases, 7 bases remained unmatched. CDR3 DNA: TGTGCCAGCTCACCACCTATGGGACAGAATTATTCACCCCTCCACTTT. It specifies CASSPPMGQNYSPLHF.

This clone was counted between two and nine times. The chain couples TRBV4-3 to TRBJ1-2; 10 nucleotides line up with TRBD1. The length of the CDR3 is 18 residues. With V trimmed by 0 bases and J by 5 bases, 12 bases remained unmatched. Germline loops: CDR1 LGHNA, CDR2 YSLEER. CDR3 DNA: TGCGCCAGCAGCCAAGAGTTTCTGGGACAGGGGTGGTATTATGGCTACACCTTC. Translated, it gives CASSQEFLGQGWYYGYTF.

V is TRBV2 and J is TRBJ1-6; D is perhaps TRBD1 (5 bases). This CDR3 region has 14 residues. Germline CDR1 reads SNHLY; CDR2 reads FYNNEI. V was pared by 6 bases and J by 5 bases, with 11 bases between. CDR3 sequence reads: CASRIDSNNSPLHF. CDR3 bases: TGTGCCAGCAGGATAGACAGCAATAATTCACCCCTCCACTTT.

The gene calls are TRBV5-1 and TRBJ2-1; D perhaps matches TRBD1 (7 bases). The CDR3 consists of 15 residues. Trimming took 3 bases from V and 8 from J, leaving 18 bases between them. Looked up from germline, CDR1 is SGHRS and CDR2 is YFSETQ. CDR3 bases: TGCGCCAGCAGCTGGGGGGACAGCGTCAACTATGAGCAGTTCTTC. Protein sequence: CASSWGDSVNYEQFF. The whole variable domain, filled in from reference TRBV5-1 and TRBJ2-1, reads KAGVTQTPRYLIKTRGQQVTLSCSPISGHRSVSWYQQTPGQGLQFLFEYFSETQRNKGNFPGRFSGRQFSNSRSEMNVSTLELGDSALYLCASSWGDSVNYEQFFGPGTRLTVL.

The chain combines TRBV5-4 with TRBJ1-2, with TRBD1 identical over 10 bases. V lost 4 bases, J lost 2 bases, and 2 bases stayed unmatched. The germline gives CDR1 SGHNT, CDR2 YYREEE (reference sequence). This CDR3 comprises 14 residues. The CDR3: CASSPDRGNYGYTF. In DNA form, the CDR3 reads TGTGCCAGCAGCCCGGACAGGGGGAACTATGGCTACACCTTC.

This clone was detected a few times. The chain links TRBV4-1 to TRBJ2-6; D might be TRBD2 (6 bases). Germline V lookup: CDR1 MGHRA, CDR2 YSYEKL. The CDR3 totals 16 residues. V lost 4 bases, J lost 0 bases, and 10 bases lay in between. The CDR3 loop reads CASSPRETSGANVLTF. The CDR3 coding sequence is TGCGCCAGCAGCCCCCGGGAGACCTCTGGGGCCAACGTCCTGACTTTC.

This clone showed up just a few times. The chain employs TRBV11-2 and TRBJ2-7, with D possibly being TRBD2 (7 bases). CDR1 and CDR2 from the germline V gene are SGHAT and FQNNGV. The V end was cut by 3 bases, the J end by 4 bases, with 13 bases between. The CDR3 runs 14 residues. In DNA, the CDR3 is TGTGCCAGCAGCTTGTGGCGGGGGCCTTACGAGCAGTACTTC. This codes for CASSLWRGPYEQYF.

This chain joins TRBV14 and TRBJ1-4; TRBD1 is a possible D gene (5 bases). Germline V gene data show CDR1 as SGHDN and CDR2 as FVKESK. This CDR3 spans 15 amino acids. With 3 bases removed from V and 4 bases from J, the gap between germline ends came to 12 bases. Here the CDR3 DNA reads TGTGCCAGCAGCCAGATTGGGGGACTTAATGAAAAACTGTTTTTT. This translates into CASSQIGGLNEKLFF.

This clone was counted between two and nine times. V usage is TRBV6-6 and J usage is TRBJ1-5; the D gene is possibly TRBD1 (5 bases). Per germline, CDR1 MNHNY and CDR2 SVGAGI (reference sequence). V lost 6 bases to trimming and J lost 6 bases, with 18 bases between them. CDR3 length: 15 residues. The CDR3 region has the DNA TGTGCCAGCAGAGCCGCGGGGGGTGAGGGTCAGCCCCAGCATTTT. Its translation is CASRAAGGEGQPQHF.

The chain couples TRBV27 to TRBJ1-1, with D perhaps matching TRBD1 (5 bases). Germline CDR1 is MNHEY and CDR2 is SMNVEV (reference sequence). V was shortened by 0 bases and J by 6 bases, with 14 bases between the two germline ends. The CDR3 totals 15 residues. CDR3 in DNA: TGTGCCAGCAGTTTATCGGGGGAGGGGATCTCTGAAGCTTTCTTT. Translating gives CASSLSGEGISEAFF.

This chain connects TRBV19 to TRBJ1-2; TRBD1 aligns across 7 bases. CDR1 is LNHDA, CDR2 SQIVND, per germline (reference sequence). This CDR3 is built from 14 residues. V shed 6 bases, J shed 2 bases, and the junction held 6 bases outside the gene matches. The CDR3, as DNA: TGTGCCAGTAGCAGGACAGGTGACAACTATGGCTACACCTTC. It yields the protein CASSRTGDNYGYTF.

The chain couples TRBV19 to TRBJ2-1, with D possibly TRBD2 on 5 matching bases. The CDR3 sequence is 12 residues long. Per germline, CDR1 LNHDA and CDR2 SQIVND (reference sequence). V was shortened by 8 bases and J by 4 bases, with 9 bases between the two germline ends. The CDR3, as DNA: TGTGCCAGTTTAAGCGGATACAATGAGCAGTTCTTC. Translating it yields CASLSGYNEQFF.

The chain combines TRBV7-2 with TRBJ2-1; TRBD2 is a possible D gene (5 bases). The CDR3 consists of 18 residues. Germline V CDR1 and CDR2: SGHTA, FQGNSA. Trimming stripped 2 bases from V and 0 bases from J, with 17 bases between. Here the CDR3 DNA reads TGTGCCAGCAGCTTAACGGCTAGCTTTACCAGCTCCTACAATGAGCAGTTCTTC. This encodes CASSLTASFTSSYNEQFF.

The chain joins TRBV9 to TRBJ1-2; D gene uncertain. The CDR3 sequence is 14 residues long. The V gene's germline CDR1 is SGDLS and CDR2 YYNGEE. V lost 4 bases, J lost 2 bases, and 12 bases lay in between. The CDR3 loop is CASSYYKENYGYTF. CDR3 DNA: TGTGCCAGCAGCTATTATAAAGAGAACTATGGCTACACCTTC. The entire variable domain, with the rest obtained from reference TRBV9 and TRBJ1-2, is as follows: DSGVTQTPKHLITATGQRVTLRCSPRSGDLSVYWYQQSLDQGLQFLIQYYNGEERAKGNILERFSAQQFPDLHSELNLSSLELGDSALYFCASSYYKENYGYTFGSGTRLTVV.

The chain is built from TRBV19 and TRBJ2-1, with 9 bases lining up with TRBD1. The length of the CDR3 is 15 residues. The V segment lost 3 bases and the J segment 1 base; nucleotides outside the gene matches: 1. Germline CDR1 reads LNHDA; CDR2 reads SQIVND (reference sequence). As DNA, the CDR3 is TGTGCCAGTAGTATCGGGACAGGGTCCTACAATGAGCAGTTCTTC. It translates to CASSIGTGSYNEQFF. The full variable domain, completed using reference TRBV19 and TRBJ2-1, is DGGITQSPKYLFRKEGQNVTLSCEQNLNHDAMYWYRQDPGQGLRLIYYSQIVNDFQKGDIAEGYSVSREKKESFPLTVTSAQKNPTAFYLCASSIGTGSYNEQFFGPGTRLTVL.

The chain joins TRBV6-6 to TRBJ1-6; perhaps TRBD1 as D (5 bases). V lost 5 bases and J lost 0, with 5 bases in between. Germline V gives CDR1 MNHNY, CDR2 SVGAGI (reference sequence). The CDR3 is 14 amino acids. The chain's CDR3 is CASSDSSYNSPLHF. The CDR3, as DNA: TGTGCCAGCAGTGACAGCTCCTATAATTCACCCCTCCACTTT.

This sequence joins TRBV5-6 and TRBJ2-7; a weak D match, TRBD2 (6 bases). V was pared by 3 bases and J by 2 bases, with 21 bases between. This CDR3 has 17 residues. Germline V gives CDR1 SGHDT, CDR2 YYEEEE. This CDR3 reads CASSWGVFGGRTYEQYF. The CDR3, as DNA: TGTGCCAGCAGCTGGGGGGTGTTCGGGGGACGTACCTACGAGCAGTACTTC.

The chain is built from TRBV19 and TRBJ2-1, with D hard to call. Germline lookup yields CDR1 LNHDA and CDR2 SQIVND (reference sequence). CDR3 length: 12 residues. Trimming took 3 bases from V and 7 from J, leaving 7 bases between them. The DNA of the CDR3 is TGTGCCAGTAGTATCGGGTTTAATGAGCAGTTCTTC. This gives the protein CASSIGFNEQFF. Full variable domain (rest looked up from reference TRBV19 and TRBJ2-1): DGGITQSPKYLFRKEGQNVTLSCEQNLNHDAMYWYRQDPGQGLRLIYYSQIVNDFQKGDIAEGYSVSREKKESFPLTVTSAQKNPTAFYLCASSIGFNEQFFGPGTRLTVL.

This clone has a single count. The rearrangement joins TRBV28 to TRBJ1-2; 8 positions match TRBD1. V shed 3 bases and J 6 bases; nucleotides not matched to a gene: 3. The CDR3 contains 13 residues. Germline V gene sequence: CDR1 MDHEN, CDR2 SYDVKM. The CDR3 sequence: CASSFRQGNGYTF. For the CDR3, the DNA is TGTGCCAGCAGTTTCAGACAGGGGAATGGCTACACCTTC.

CDR3 protein: CASNPAQVSYEQYV. CDR3 in DNA: TGTGCCAGCAACCCAGCTCAGGTGAGCTACGAGCAGTACGTC. The chain uses TRBV5-5 and TRBJ2-7; no clear D gene. Trimming took off 6 bases at V and 3 bases at J, with 16 bases between the two ends. The germline V gene encodes CDR1 SGHKS and CDR2 YYEKEE (reference sequence). CDR3 size: 14 residues.